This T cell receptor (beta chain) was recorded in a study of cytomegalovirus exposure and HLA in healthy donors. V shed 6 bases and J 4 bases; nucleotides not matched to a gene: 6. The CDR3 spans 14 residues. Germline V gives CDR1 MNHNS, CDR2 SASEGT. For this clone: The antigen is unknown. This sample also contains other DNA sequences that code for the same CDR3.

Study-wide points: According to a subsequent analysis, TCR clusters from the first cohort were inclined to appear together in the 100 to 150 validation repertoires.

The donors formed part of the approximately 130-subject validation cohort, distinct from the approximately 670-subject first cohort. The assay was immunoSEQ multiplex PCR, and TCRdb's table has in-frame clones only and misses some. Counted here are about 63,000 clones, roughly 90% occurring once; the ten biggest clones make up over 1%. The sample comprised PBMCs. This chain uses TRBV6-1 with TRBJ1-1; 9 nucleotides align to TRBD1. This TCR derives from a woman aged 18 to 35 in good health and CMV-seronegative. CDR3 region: CASRGQGGGTEAFF. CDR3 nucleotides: TGTGCCAGCAGGGGACAGGGTGGGGGCACTGAAGCTTTCTTT.